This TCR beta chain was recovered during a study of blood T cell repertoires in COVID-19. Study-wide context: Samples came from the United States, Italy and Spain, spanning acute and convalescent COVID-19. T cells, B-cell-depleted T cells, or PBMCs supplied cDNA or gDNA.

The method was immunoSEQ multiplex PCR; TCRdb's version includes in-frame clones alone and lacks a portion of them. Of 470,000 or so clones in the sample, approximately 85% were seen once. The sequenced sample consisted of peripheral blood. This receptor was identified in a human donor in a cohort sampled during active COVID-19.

The CDR3 region is CASSPRTGAYNEQFF. Here the CDR3 DNA reads TGTGCCAGCAGCCCCCGGACAGGAGCCTACAATGAGCAGTTCTTC. V gene TRBV11-3 combines with J gene TRBJ2-1; 7 bases fit TRBD1. From germline, CDR1 is SGHNT and CDR2 YENEEA. V dropped 5 bases and J dropped 2; count of bases not matched to a gene: 6. CDR3 length: 15 residues.